The T cell receptor (beta chain) described here comes from a study of blood T cells in healthy people across ages. This clonotype has more than one count but fewer than ten. Using a J-beta primer mix together with a sample-barcoded 5' primer, a second PCR was run for roughly 6 to 12 cycles. TCRdb used MiXCR to reprocess the 5' RACE reads, holding one entry per CDR3 protein. The sample holds some 1,800,000 distinct CDR3 sequences; about two fifths are singletons and the top ten take 20% to 25%. Germline CDR1 and CDR2: DFQATT and SNEGSKA (reference sequence). Trimming took 0 bases from V and 5 from J, leaving 13 bases between them. There are 14 residues in the CDR3.

The clonotype originates from a human donor in good health. What was sequenced was blood. The chain couples TRBV20-1 to TRBJ1-2; D is ambiguous. As DNA, the CDR3 is TGCAGTGCTAGAGATCCAACTGCGCGTTATGGCTACACCTTC. It is translated as CSARDPTARYGYTF.